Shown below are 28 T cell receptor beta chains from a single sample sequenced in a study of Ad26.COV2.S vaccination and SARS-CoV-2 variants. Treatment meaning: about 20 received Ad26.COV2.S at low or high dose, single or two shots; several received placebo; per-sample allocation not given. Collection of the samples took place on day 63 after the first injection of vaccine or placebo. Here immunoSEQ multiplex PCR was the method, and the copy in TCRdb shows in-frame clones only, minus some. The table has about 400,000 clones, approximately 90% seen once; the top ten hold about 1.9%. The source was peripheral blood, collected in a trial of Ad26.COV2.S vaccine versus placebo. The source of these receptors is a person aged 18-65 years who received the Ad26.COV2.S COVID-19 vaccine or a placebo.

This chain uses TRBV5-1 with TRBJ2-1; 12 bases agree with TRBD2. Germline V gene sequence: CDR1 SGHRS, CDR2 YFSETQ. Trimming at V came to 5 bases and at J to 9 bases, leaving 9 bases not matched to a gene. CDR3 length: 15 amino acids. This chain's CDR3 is CASSLTSGRHGEQFF. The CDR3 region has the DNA TGCGCCAGCAGTCTGACTAGCGGGAGACACGGTGAGCAGTTCTTC.

CDR3 amino acids: CASRSGRGDTDTQYF. CDR3 nucleotide sequence: TGTGCCAGCAGGAGCGGGAGAGGAGACACAGATACGCAGTATTTT. The chain combines TRBV6-5 with TRBJ2-3, with 8 bases identical to TRBD2. V trimming: 6 bases; J trimming: 2 bases; junction bases outside the gene matches: 7. The CDR3 sequence is 15 residues long. Looked up from germline, CDR1 is MNHEY and CDR2 is SVGAGI.

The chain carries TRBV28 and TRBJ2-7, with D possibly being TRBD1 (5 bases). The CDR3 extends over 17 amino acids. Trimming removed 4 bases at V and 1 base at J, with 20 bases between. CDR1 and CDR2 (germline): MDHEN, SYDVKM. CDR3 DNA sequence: TGTGCCAGCAGTTATGGCCTAGGGCAGGGATCTTCCTACGAGCAGTACTTC. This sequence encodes CASSYGLGQGSSYEQYF.

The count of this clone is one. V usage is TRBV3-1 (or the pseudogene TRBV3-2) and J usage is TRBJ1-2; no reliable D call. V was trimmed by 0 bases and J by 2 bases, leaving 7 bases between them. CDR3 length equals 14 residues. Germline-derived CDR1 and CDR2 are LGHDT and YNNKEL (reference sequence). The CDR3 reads CASSQDEVNYGYTF. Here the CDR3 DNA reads TGTGCCAGCAGCCAAGATGAGGTCAACTATGGCTACACCTTC.

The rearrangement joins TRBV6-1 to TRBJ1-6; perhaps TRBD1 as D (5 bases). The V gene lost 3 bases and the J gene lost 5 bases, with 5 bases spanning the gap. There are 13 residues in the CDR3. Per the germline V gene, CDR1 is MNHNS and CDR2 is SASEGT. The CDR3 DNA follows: TGTGCCAGCAGTGAGACAGATAATTCACCCCTCCACTTT. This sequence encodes CASSETDNSPLHF.

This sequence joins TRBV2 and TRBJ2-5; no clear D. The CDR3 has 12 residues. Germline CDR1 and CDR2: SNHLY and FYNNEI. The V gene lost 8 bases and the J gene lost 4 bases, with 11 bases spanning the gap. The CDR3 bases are TGTGCCAGCCAGCAAACCGTAGAGACCCAGTACTTC. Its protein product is CASQQTVETQYF.

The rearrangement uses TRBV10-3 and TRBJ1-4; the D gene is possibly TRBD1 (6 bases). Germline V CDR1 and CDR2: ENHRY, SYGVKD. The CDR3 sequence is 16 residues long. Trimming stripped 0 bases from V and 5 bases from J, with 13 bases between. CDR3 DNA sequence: TGTGCCATCAGTGAGTCAGCGACAGGCCTCAATGAAAAACTGTTTTTT. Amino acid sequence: CAISESATGLNEKLFF.

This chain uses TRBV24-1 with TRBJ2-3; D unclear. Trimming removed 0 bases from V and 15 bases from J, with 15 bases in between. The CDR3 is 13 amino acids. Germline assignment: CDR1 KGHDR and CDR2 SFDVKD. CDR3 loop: CATSDLWTAARYF. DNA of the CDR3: TGTGCCACCAGTGATTTGTGGACGGCCGCCCGATATTTT.

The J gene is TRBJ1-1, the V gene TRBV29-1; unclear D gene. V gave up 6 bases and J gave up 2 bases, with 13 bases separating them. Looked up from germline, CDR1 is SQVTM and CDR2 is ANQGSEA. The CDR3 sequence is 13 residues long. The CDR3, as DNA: TGCAGCGTAGATAGACACGGAAACACTGAAGCTTTCTTT. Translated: CSVDRHGNTEAFF.

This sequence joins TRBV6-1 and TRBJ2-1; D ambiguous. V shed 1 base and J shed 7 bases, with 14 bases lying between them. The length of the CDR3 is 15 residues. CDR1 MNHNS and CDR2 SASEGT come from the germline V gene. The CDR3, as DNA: TGTGCCAGCAGTGAAGGTCGTCCGGGTCGGAATGAGCAGTTCTTC. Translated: CASSEGRPGRNEQFF.

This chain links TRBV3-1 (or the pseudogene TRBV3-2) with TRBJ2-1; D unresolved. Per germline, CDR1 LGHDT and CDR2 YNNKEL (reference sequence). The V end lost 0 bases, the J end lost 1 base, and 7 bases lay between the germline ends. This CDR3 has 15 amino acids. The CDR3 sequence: CASSQDNLSYNEQFF. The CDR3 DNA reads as TGTGCCAGCAGCCAAGATAACTTATCCTACAATGAGCAGTTCTTC.

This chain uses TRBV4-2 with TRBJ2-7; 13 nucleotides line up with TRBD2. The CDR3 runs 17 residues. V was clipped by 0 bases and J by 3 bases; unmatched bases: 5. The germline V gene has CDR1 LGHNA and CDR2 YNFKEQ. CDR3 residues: CASSQDTGLAGVYEQYF. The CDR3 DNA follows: TGTGCCAGCAGCCAAGATACCGGACTAGCGGGAGTCTACGAGCAGTACTTC.

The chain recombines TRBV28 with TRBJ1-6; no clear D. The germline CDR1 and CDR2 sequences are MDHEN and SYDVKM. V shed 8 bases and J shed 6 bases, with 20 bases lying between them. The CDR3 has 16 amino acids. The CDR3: CASSPSRQGGNSPLHF. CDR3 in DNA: TGTGCCAGCTCCCCTAGTAGGCAAGGAGGTAATTCACCCCTCCACTTT.

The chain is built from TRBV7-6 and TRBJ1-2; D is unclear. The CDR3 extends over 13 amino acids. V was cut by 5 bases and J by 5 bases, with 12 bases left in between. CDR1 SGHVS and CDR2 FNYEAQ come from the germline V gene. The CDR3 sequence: CASSHGPIYGYTF. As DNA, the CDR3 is TGTGCCAGCAGCCACGGCCCGATTTATGGCTACACCTTC.

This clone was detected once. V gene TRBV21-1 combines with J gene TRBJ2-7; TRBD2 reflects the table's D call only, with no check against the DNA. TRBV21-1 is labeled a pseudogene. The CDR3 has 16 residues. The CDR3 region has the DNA TGTGCCAGCCGGCGGGGGTCAATCTCTGTTCCCTACGAGCAGTACTTC. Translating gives CASRRGSISVPYEQYF.

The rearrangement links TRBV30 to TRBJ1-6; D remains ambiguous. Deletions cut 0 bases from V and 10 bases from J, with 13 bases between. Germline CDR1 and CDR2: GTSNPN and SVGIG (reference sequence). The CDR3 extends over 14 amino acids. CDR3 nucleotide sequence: TGTGCCTGGAGTGTGAGTCGGCGCGAATCACCCCTCCACTTT. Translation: CAWSVSRRESPLHF.

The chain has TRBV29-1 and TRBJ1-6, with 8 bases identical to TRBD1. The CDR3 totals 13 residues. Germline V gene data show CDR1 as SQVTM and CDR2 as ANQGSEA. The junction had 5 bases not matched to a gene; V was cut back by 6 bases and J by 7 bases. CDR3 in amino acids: CSVAQGANSPLHF. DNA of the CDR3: TGCAGCGTGGCCCAGGGGGCGAATTCACCCCTCCACTTT.

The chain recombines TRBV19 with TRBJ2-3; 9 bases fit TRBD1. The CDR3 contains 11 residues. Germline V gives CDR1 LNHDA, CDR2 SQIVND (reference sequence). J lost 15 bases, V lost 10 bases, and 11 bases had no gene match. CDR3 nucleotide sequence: TGTGCCACCCGCCGGGACAGGGAGTTTTATTTT. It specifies CATRRDREFYF.

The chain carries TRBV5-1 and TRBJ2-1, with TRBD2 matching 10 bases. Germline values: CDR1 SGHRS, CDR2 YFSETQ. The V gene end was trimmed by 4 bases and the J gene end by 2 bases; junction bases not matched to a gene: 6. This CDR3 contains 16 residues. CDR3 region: CASSGTSDAPYNEQFF. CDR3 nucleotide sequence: TGCGCCAGCAGCGGGACTAGCGACGCCCCCTACAATGAGCAGTTCTTC.

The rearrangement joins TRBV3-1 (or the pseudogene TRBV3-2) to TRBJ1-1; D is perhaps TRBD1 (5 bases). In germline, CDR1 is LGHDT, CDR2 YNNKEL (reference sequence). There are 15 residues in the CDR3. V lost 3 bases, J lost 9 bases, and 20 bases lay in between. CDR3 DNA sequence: TGTGCCAGCAGCCACAGTTCGCCAATGGGGGGGAAAGCTTTCTTT. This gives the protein CASSHSSPMGGKAFF.

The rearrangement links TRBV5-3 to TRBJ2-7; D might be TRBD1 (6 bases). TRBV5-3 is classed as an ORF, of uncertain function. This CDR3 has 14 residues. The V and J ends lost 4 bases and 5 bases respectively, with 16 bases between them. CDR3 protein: CARSDCNRDDEQYF. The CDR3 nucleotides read TGTGCCAGAAGCGACTGCAACAGGGACGACGAGCAGTACTTC.

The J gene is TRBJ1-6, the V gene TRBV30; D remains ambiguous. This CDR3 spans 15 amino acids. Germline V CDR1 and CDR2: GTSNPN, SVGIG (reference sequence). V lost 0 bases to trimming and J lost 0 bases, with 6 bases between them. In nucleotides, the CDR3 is TGTGCCTGGAGTGTAGAAGCCTCCTATAATTCACCCCTCCACTTT. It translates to CAWSVEASYNSPLHF.

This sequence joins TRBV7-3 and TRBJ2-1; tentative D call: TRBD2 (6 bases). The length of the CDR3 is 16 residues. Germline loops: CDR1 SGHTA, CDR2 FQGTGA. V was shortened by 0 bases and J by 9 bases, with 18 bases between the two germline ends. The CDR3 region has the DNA TGTGCCAGCAGCTTAACGTTAACTAGCCTTCGGTCTGAGCAGTTCTTC. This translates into CASSLTLTSLRSEQFF.

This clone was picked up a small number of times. In DNA, the CDR3 is TGTGCCAGCAGTCTAGCGGGAGTCCCTATCGATGAGCAGTTCTTC. Translating gives CASSLAGVPIDEQFF. V and J are TRBV28 and TRBJ2-1; 10 positions agree with TRBD2. With V trimmed by 5 bases and J by 8 bases, 9 bases remained unmatched. This CDR3 comprises 15 residues. Germline loops: CDR1 MDHEN, CDR2 SYDVKM.

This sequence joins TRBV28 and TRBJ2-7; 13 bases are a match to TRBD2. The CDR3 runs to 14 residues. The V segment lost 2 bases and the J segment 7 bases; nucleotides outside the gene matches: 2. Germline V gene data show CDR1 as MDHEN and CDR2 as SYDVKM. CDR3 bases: TGTGCCAGCAGTTTAGGGGGACTAGCGGGGGAGCAGTACTTC. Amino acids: CASSLGGLAGEQYF.

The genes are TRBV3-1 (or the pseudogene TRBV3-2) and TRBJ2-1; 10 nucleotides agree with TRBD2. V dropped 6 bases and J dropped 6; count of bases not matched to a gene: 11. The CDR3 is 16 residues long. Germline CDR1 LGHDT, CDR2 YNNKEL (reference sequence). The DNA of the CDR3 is TGTGCCAGCAGAGGTCTAGCGGGAGAAAGGATCAATGAGCAGTTCTTC. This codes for CASRGLAGERINEQFF.

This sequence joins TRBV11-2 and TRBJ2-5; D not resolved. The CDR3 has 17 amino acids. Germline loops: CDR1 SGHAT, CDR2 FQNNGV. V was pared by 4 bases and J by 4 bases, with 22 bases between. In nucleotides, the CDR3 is TGTGCCAGCAGCTCCAACCCGCGAACCTCCGACGGAGAGACCCAGTACTTC. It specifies CASSSNPRTSDGETQYF.

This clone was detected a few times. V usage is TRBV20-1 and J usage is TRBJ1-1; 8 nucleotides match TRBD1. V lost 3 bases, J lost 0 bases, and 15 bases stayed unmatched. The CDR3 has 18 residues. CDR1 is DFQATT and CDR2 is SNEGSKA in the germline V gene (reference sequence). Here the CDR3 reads CSASGQGAKITLNTEAFF. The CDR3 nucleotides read TGCAGTGCTAGTGGCCAGGGGGCGAAGATTACCTTGAACACTGAAGCTTTCTTT.